This entry lists 3 T cell receptor beta chains sequenced from one sample in a study of T-cell reconstitution after alpha-beta-depleted transplantation in children. Researchers prepared the TCRbeta library using unique molecular identifiers, the study reports. TCRdb processed the PCR reads anew with MiXCR; each CDR3 protein has one entry. Among some 260,000 distinct CDR3 sequences listed, 20% to 30% were seen once. The source material was PBMCs, mostly from graft donor cells, sampled 360 days after TCRalphabeta/CD19-depleted stem cell transplant. Receptors were obtained from a female patient younger than 10 who had a stem cell transplant for congenital amegakaryocytic thrombocytopenia, so the T cells may come from the graft donor.

The chain employs TRBV12-3 or TRBV12-4 and TRBJ2-2; tentative D call: TRBD2 (5 bases). Between the trimmed V and J ends, which lost 3 bases and 1 base, there was a span of 9 bases. The CDR3 totals 15 residues. Here the CDR3 reads CASSFGVLNTGELFF. The DNA of the CDR3 is TGTGCCAGCAGTTTCGGGGTTTTGAACACCGGGGAGCTGTTTTTT.

This clonotype came up a few times. V usage is TRBV29-1 and J usage is TRBJ1-5; maybe TRBD1 (6 bases). Germline loops: CDR1 SQVTM, CDR2 ANQGSEA. The V end lost 4 bases, the J end lost 8 bases, and 18 bases lay between the germline ends. The CDR3 has 14 residues. In DNA form, the CDR3 reads TGCAGCGTTGTGGACAGTGAGTCTCAAGAGCCCCAGCATTTT. The encoded protein is CSVVDSESQEPQHF.

This chain uses TRBV6-2 or TRBV6-3 with TRBJ2-5; D remains unclear. Trimming took off 8 bases at V and 5 bases at J, with 15 bases between the two ends. The CDR3 has 13 residues. Per germline, CDR1 MNHEY and CDR2 SVGEGT. CDR3 bases: TGTGCCAGCCGACCACCAACGGTGGAGACCCAGTACTTC. The encoded protein is CASRPPTVETQYF.